This T cell receptor (beta chain) comes out of a study of T cell responses to AZD1222 COVID-19 vaccine. Study outcomes and limitations: Of the AZD1222 recipients, only 5 or 6 were seropositive at baseline. It should be noted that donors were predominantly white British and more often female, and clonal diversity was possibly underestimated. Close to half of all spike-specific TCRs reportedly target regions of the variants that are unmutated.

This clone was recorded once. What it binds is not known. The germline V and J ends were trimmed by 0 bases and 0 bases, with 12 bases remaining between them. The germline CDR1 and CDR2 sequences are LNHDA and SQIVND (reference sequence). This CDR3 region has 17 residues. Some clones are missing from TCRdb's copy, which holds only in-frame ones; the method was immunoSEQ multiplex PCR. The sample holds nearly 95,000 clones, 80% to 90% seen once. The rearrangement uses TRBV19 and TRBJ1-3, with a possible D match to TRBD1 (5 bases). This TCR was sampled from an adult who received the AZD1222 COVID-19 vaccine. This specimen was peripheral blood, taken 28 days after the second AZD1222 dose. CDR3 bases: TGTGCCAGTAGTATAGACCGACGGACACTCTCTGGAAACACCATATATTTT. This translates into CASSIDRRTLSGNTIYF.